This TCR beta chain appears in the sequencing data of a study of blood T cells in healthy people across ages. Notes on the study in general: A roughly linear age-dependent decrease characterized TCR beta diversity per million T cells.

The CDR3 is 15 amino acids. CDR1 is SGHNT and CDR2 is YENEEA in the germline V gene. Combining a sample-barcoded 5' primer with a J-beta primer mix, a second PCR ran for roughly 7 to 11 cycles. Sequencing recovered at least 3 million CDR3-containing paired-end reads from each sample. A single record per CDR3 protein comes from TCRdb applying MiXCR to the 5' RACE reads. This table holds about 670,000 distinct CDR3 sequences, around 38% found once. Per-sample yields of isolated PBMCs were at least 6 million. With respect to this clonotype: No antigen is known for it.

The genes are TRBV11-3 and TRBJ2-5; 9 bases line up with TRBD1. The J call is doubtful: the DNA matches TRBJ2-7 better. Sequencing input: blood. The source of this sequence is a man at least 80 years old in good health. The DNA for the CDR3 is TGTGCCAGCAGCTTGGGACAGGGTCGACTCGACGAGCAGTACTTC. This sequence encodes CASSLGQGRLDEQYF.